The T cell receptor beta chain described here comes from a study of blood T cell repertoires in COVID-19. Turning to the study itself: Nucleic acid was either cDNA or gDNA, and it came from T cells, B-cell-depleted T cells, or PBMCs.

In the original workflow: By means of reference gene primer amplification, nucleated cell counts were estimated. TCRdb's copy holds only in-frame clones and misses some; the assay was immunoSEQ multiplex PCR. V, J and clone size reflect that table, while D and trimming were determined from the DNA. The sample comprises over 85,000 clones, 75% to 90% of which are singletons, and less than 5% rests with the top ten. This CDR3 comprises 17 residues. Germline-derived CDR1 and CDR2 are LGHDT and YNNKEL (reference sequence). Deletions cut 3 bases from V and 7 bases from J, with 24 bases between. The chain uses TRBV3-1 (or the pseudogene TRBV3-2) and TRBJ1-2; the D gene is possibly TRBD1 (6 bases). The TCR was taken from a human donor in a cohort sampled during active COVID-19. The sample comprised peripheral blood. Here the CDR3 reads CASSQPTGDVIRGGYTF. The CDR3 DNA follows: TGTGCCAGCAGCCAGCCGACAGGAGACGTCATCAGAGGTGGCTACACCTTC.